This T cell receptor (beta chain) was sequenced in a study of tumor and adjacent non-tumor tissue in lung cancer. In regard to this clonotype: The antigen remains unidentified. A read error may produce the germline difference seen at one junction end.

Study results and limitations: In normal lung, the top 100 clones were significantly more dominant than in tumor. Compared with tumor, normal lung showed significantly lower TCR diversity.

The template was RNA from unsorted bulk tissue. More than 3 cm separated this lung sample from the edge of the tumor. Three rounds of nested PCR, following a modified ARM-PCR protocol, produced the TCRbeta library. TCRdb ran MiXCR on the multiplex PCR reads and lists one entry per CDR3 protein. The data hold 90,000 to 100,000 distinct CDR3 sequences, with approximately 80% observed a single time. Sequences were obtained from distant non-tumor lung tissue. The source of this sequence is a man aged 55 to 70 with small cell lung cancer.

CDR3 coding DNA: TGTGCCAGCTGCCCCAACAGAGATGGTCAGCCCCAGCATTTC. It is translated as CASCPNRDGQPQHF. The rearrangement joins TRBV12-3 or TRBV12-4 to TRBJ1-5; the D is unclear. This CDR3 spans 14 amino acids.